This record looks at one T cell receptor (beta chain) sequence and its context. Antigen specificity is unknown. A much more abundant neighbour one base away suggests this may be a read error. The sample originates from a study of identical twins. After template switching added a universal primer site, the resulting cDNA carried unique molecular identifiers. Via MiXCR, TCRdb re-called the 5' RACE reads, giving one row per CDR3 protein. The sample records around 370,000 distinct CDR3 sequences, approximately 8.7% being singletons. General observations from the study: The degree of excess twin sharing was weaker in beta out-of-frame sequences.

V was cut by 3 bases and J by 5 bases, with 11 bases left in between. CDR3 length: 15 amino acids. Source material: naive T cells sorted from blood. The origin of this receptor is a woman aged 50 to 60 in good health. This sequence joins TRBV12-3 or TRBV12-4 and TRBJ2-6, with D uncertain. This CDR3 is CASSFEHARANVLTF. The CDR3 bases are TGTGCCAGCAGTTTCGAGCACGCCCGGGCCAACGTCCTGACTTTC.